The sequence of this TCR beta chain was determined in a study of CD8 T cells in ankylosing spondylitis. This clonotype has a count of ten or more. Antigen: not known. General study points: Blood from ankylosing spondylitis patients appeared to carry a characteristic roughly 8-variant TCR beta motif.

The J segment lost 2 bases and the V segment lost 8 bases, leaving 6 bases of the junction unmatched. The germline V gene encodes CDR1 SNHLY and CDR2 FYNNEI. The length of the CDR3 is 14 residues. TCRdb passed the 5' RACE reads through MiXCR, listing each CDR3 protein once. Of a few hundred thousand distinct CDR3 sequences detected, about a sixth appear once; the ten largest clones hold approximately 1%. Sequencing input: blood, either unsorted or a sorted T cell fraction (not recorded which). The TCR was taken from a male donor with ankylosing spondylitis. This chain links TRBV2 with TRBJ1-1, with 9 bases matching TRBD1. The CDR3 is CASGRQGGNTEAFF. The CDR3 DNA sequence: TGTGCCAGCGGCCGACAGGGGGGAAACACTGAAGCTTTCTTT.